This T cell receptor beta chain was retrieved from a study of T cells in tuberculosis listed by TCRdb under 2018. Regarding the research as a whole: In the study, CD1B tetramers and high-throughput TCR immunosequencing were combined to characterize T cells specific for the mycobacterial lipid antigen glucose monomycolate (GMM). PBMC from active tuberculosis patients were archived either before standard anti-tuberculosis treatment began or within 7 days of the start of that treatment. In a South African clinical cohort, IGRA-negative adolescents, IGRA-positive adolescents with latent tuberculosis and adults with active tuberculosis were compared, with 10 to 11 people in each group. The study at large found these results: Clinical samples were chosen by availability of cryopreserved specimens, and active tuberculosis cases were adults while controls were adolescents. An accuracy of around 88% (AUROC more than 0.8) was reached by a classifier using the diverse GMM-specific repertoire, compared with 70% to 75% accuracy when GEM motif frequencies were used. The smaller NN-distances in active tuberculosis patients were driven in part by shorter CDR3-alpha lengths, while the difference seen for TCR-beta was not statistically significant. Compared with IGRA-negative controls, TCR-alpha repertoires from active tuberculosis had smaller mean NN-distances to GMM-specific TCRs, which suggests clonal expansion of these TCRs.

Taken with the paper, the label for time point translates to: new active TB diagnosis, blood taken before or within 7 days of starting treatment. The patients with active tuberculosis were newly diagnosed, HIV-seronegative South African adults aged 18 years or older. Confirmation of active tuberculosis was based on positive sputum smear microscopy and/or a positive M. tuberculosis culture. Unsorted cryopreserved PBMC were immunosequenced, covering on average about 100,000 T cells per clinical donor. The germline V and J ends show losses of 5 bases and 3 bases respectively, and no gene match explains 7 bases of the junction. CDR1 LNHDA and CDR2 SQIVND were looked up in the germline V gene (reference sequence). From cysteine to phenylalanine, the CDR3 is 15 amino acids long. Just CDR3 DNA is preserved here, 45 bases in frame from base 1. The immunoSEQ multiplex PCR assay was used to generate TCR libraries, with TCR-beta and/or TCR-alpha/delta assays applied to each sample. The amplified TCR libraries were sequenced using the Illumina high-throughput platform. As for the authors' bioinformatics: Clustering and dimensionality reduction relied on pairwise TCRdist distances among GMM-specific receptors from T cells that were either sorted ex vivo or expanded in vitro. Each clinical repertoire was assigned a mean NN-distance score, defined as the average TCRdist to the nearest 10% of tetramer-positive reference sequences. To compute GEM TCR motif frequency, the fraction of unique TCRs matching known GEM sequences by V/J usage and CDR3 length was calculated. Linear discriminant analysis with leave-one-out cross-validation, implemented in scikit-learn, was used to classify active tuberculosis. What TCRdb holds here is the immuneACCESS table cut down to in-frame rearrangements. Part of the clones is not present; checked against another copy, under half of the missing clones reflect an unresolved V gene, and the others are unexplained. V, J and clone size were drawn from that table, and D and trimming were deduced from the DNA. A total of tens of thousands of clones appear in this sample, approximately 94% of them only once. Around 4.7% of the sample comes from the top ten.

About this clone: There is no known antigen for this receptor. Base-call qualities are not available, and no considerably larger clone is one nucleotide away.

This chain is built from TRBV19 and TRBJ2-7, with 10 bases aligning to TRBD2. This material consisted of PBMCs, taken at tuberculosis diagnosis. The TCR originated in an adult with tuberculosis. The CDR3 protein: CASSSPGTSVYEQYF. Here is the DNA: TGTGCCAGTAGTTCCCCCGGGACTAGCGTCTACGAGCAGTACTTC.